This entry is about one T cell receptor beta chain. Its specificity is not known. The CDR3 spans 17 residues. Germline V gives CDR1 SEHNR, CDR2 FQNEAQ (reference sequence). V was trimmed by 0 bases and J by 1 base, leaving 12 bases between them. The data derive from a study of CD8+ T cells in alopecia areata. Whole-study findings and limits: With patients, TCR sharing proved less clear than in mice, a difference possibly related to HLA. Scalp specimens additionally yield sequences from normal skin's resident alphabeta T cells. Lesional scalp, notably in alopecia totalis/universalis, had clonality above that of normal scalp.

Peripheral blood samples and lesional scalp punch biopsies were obtained from alopecia areata patients. Sequencing templates came from extracted RNA that was reverse transcribed into cDNA. Libraries were prepared by immunoSEQ multiplex PCR; TCRdb keeps only in-frame clonotypes and omits some of them. The repertoire holds around 35,000 clones, approximately 60% seen once, with around 40% in the top ten. The clonotype comes from a human donor with alopecia areata. The sequenced sample consisted of NKG2D-high CD8+ T cells sorted from blood. The chain uses TRBV7-9 and TRBJ2-2; TRBD2 is a possible D gene (6 bases). The CDR3 is CASSLASAGLNTGELFF. The CDR3 nucleotides read TGTGCCAGCAGCTTAGCTTCTGCGGGGCTGAACACCGGGGAGCTGTTTTTT. The entire variable domain, with the rest obtained from reference TRBV7-9 and TRBJ2-2, is as follows: DTGVSQNPRHKITKRGQNVTFRCDPISEHNRLYWYRQTLGQGPEFLTYFQNEAQLEKSRLLSDRFSAERPKGSFSTLEIQRTEQGDSAMYLCASSLASAGLNTGELFFGEGSRLTVL.